This T cell receptor (beta chain) was found in a study of response to subunit inactivated influenza vaccine. General study results and limits: Authors suggested seasonal influenza vaccinations each recruit few new T cells.

This CDR3 comprises 16 residues. V shed 3 bases, J shed 2 bases, and the junction held 5 bases outside the gene matches. TCRdb passed the RT-PCR reads through MiXCR, listing each CDR3 protein once. The repertoire holds hundreds of thousands of distinct CDR3 sequences, about 15% seen once, with 6.5% to 8.5% in the top ten. Points on this clonotype: Its specificity is not known.

The chain links TRBV12-3 or TRBV12-4 to TRBJ2-1, with 9 bases fitting TRBD1. The TCR comes from a man aged 45-65 years who received an inactivated influenza vaccine. This material consisted of PBMCs from blood, taken 14 to 15 days before vaccination. CDR3 amino acids: CASSLLTGGTYNEQFF. The CDR3 bases are TGTGCCAGCAGTTTGCTGACAGGGGGAACCTACAATGAGCAGTTCTTC.